Given below is one TCR beta chain in context. Use of 60 Vbeta and 13 Jbeta primers characterized the PCR. Method: immunoSEQ multiplex PCR; TCRdb's copy keeps in-frame clones and lacks some. Of tens of thousands of clones in the sample, 60% to 85% were seen once. This entry belongs to a study of cytomegalovirus exposure and HLA in healthy donors. Although they were nominally healthy when sampled, donors likely had unrecorded immune exposures. There are 13 residues in the CDR3. V was cut by 3 bases and J by 0 bases, with 5 bases left in between. Germline values: CDR1 ENHRY, CDR2 SYGVKD. The sample taken for sequencing was PBMCs. This chain links TRBV10-3 with TRBJ2-5; no clear D. The TCR originated in a man aged 40-49 years in good health and CMV-seronegative. CDR3 DNA sequence: TGTGCCATCAGTGAAAACTACCAAGAGACCCAGTACTTC. Its translation is CAISENYQETQYF.